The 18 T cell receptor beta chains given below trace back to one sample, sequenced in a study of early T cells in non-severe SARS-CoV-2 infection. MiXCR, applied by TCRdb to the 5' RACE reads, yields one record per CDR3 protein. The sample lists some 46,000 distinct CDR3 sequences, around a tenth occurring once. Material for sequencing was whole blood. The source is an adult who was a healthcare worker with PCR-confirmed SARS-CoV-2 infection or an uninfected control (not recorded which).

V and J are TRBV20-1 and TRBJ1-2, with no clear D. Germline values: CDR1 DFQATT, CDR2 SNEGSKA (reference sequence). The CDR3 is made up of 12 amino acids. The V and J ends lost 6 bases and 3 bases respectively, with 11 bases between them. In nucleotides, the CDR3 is TGCAGTGCACGTAGTCTCGACTATGGCTACACCTTC. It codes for CSARSLDYGYTF.

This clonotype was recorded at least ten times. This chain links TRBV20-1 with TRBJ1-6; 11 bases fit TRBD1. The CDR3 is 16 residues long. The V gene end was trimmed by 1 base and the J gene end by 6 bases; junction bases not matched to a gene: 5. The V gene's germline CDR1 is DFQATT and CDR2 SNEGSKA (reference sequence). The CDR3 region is CSARVMGQGVNSPLHF. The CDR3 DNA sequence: TGCAGTGCTAGAGTTATGGGACAGGGGGTTAATTCACCCCTCCACTTT.

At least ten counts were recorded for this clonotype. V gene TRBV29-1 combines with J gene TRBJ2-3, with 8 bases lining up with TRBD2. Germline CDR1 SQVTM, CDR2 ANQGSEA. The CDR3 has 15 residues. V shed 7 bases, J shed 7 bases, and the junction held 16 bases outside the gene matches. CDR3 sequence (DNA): TGCAGCGCAGCGGGGGTTAGCGGGCCCTCACATACGCAGTATTTT. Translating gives CSAAGVSGPSHTQYF.

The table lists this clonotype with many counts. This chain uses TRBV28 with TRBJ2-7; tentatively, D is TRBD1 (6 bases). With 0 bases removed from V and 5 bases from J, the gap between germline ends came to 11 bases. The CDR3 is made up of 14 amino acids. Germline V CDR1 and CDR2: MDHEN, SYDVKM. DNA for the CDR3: TGTGCCAGCAGTTTATGGCAGGGGCACAACGAGCAGTACTTC. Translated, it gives CASSLWQGHNEQYF. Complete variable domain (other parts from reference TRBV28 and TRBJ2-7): DVKVTQSSRYLVKRTGEKVFLECVQDMDHENMFWYRQDPGLGLRLIYFSYDVKMKEKGDIPEGYSVSREKKERFSLILESASTNQTSMYLCASSLWQGHNEQYFGPGTRLTVT.

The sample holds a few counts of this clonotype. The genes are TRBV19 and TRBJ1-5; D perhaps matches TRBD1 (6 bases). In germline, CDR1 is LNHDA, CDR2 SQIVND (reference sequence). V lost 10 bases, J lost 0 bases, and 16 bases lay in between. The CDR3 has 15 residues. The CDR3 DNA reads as TGTGCCACCAACTTCGGGGGCAATAGCAATCAGCCCCAGCATTTT. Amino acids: CATNFGGNSNQPQHF.

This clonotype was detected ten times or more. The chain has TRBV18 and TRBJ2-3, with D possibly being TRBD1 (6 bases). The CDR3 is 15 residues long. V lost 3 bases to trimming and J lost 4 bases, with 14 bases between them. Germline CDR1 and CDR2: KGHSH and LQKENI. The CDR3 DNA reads TGTGCCAGCTCACCCAGTTCAGGGGCCGCAGATACGCAGTATTTT. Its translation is CASSPSSGAADTQYF.

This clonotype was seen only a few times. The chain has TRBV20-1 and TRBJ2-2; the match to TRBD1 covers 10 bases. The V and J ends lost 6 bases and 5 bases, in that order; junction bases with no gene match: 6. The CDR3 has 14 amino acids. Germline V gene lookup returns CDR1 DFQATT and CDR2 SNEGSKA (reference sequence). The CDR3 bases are TGCAGTGCGACCAGGACAGGGGGAACCGGGGAGCTGTTTTTT. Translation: CSATRTGGTGELFF.

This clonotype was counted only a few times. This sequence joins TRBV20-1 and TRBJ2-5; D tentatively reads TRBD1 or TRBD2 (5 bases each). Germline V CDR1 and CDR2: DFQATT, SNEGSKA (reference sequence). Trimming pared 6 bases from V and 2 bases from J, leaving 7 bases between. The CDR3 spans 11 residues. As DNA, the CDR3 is TGCAGTGCGGGACCACAAGAGACCCAGTACTTC. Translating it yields CSAGPQETQYF.

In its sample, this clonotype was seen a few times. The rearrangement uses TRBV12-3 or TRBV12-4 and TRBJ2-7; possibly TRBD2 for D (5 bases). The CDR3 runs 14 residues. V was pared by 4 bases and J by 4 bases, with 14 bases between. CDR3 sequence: CASSYGTGIYEQYF. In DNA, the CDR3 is TGTGCCAGCAGTTACGGTACGGGGATTTACGAGCAGTACTTC.

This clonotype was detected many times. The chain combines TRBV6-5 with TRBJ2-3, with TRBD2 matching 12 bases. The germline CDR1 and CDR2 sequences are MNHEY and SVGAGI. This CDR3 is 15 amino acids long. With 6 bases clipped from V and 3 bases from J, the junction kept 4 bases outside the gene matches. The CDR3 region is CASRPTSGRTDTQYF. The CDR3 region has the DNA TGTGCCAGCAGACCGACTAGCGGGAGAACAGATACGCAGTATTTT.

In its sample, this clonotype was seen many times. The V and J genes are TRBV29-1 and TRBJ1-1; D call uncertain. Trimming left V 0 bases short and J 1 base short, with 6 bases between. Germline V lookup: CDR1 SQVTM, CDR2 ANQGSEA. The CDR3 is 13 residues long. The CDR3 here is CSVEEVQNTEAFF. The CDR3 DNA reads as TGCAGCGTTGAAGAAGTTCAGAACACTGAAGCTTTCTTT. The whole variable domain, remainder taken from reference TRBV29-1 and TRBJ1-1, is SAVISQKPSRDICQRGTSLTIQCQVDSQVTMMFWYRQQPGQSLTLIATANQGSEATYESGFVIDKFPISRPNLTFSTLTVSNMSPEDSSIYLCSVEEVQNTEAFFGQGTRLTVV.

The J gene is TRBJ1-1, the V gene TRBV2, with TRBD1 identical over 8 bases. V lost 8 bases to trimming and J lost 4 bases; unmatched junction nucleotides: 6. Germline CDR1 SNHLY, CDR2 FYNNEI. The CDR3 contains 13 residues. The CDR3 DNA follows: TGTGCCAGCCAAGGACAGGGCGTCACTGAAGCTTTCTTT. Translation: CASQGQGVTEAFF.

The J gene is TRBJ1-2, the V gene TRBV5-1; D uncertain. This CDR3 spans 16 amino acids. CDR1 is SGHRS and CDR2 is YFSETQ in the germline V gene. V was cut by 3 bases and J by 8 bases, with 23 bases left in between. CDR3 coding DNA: TGCGCCAGCAGCTCGGGAACCCTAAGGTCAATCGGGGGCTACACCTTC. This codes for CASSSGTLRSIGGYTF.

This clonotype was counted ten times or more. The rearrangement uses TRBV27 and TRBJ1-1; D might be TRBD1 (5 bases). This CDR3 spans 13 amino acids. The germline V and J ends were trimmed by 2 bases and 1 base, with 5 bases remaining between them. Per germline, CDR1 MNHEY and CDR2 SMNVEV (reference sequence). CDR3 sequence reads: CASSLGGNTEAFF. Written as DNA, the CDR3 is TGTGCCAGCAGTTTAGGGGGGAACACTGAAGCTTTCTTT.

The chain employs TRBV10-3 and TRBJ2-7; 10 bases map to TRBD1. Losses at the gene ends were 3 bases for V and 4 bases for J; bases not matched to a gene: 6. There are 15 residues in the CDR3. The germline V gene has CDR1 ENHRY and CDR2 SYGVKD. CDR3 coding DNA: TGTGCCATCAGTGACCCGGGACAGGGGTTATACGAGCAGTACTTC. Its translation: CAISDPGQGLYEQYF.

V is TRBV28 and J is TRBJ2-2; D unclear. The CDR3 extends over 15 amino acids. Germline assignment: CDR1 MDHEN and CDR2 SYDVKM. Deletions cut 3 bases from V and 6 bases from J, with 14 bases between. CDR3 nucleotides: TGTGCCAGCAGTTTGAATTCGGAACGGCCCGGGGAGCTGTTTTTT. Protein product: CASSLNSERPGELFF.

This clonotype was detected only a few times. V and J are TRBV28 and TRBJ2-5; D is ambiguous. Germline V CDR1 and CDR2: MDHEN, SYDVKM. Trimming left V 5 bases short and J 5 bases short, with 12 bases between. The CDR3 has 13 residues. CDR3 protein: CASSPLGEETQYF. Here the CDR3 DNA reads TGTGCCAGCAGTCCCCTTGGAGAGGAGACCCAGTACTTC.

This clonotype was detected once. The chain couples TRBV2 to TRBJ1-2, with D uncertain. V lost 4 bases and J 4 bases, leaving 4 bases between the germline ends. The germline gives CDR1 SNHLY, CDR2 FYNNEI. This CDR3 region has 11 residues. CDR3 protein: CASSVGYGYTF. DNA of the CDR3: TGTGCCAGCAGTGTAGGCTATGGCTACACCTTC.